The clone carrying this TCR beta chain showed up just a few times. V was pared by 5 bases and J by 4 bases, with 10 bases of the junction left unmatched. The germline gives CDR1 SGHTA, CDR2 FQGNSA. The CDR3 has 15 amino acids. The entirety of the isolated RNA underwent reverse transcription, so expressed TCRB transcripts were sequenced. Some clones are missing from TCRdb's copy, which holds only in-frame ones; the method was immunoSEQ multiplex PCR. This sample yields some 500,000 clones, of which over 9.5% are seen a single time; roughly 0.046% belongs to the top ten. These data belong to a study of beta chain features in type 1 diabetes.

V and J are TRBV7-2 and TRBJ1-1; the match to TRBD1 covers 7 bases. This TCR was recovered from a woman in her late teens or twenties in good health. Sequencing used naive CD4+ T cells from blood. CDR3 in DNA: TGTGCCAGCAGCGCTCGACAGGGCGTTATCACTGAAGCTTTCTTT. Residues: CASSARQGVITEAFF. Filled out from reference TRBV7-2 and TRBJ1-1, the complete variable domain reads GAGVSQSPSNKVTEKGKDVELRCDPISGHTALYWYRQSLGQGLEFLIYFQGNSAPDKSGLPSDRFSAERTGGSVSTLTIQRTQQEDSAVYLCASSARQGVITEAFFGQGTRLTVV.